This TCR beta chain derives from a study of control samples from healthy donors and cancer patients. Profiling relied on immunoSEQ multiplex PCR, and the TCRdb table lists in-frame clones only, not all of them. The sample contains 120,000 or so clones, roughly 90% of which appear only once. V was cut by 5 bases and J by 1 base, with 11 bases left in between. Germline-derived CDR1 and CDR2 are MDHEN and SYDVKM. This CDR3 comprises 14 residues. The clonotype originates from a woman in her sixties with lung cancer. The genes are TRBV28 and TRBJ1-1; D is unresolved. The sequenced material came from PBMCs. CDR3: CASSLRAQNTEAFF. In DNA, the CDR3 is TGTGCCAGCAGTCTGCGGGCTCAGAACACTGAAGCTTTCTTT.